The 21 T cell receptor beta chains presented below share a single source sample, sequenced in a study of cytomegalovirus exposure and HLA in healthy donors. Method: immunoSEQ multiplex PCR; TCRdb's copy keeps in-frame clones and lacks some. The sample has around 69,000 clones, 96% seen once. The sequencing input was PBMCs. These receptors all stem from a woman younger than 35 in good health and CMV-seropositive.

The V and J genes are TRBV21-1 and TRBJ2-5; the DNA was not compared with TRBD2, the D call given in the table. TRBV21-1 is designated a pseudogene. The CDR3 runs to 20 residues. The CDR3 region has the DNA TGTGCCAGCAGCAAAGATGGGACTAGCGGTAAGATTGTAAGAGGGGGGACCCAGTACTTC. The encoded protein is CASSKDGTSGKIVRGGTQYF.

This chain joins TRBV7-9 and TRBJ1-1, with D maybe TRBD1 (5 bases). Germline lookup yields CDR1 SEHNR and CDR2 FQNEAQ (reference sequence). V lost 3 bases and J lost 4, with 12 bases in between. The CDR3 has 14 amino acids. The CDR3 bases are TGTGCCAGCAGCTTTAGGGGCGCGTCCACTGAAGCTTTCTTT. This encodes CASSFRGASTEAFF.

The J gene is TRBJ1-4, the V gene TRBV6-5; a possible D gene is TRBD1 (6 bases). V was pared by 8 bases and J by 5 bases, with 15 bases between. This CDR3 is built from 14 residues. Per germline, CDR1 MNHEY and CDR2 SVGAGI. The CDR3 DNA is TGTGCCAGCGGCCAGGTGGGGGCCAATGAAAAACTGTTTTTT. The encoded protein is CASGQVGANEKLFF.

The chain recombines TRBV28 with TRBJ2-1; 10 bases fit TRBD2. V dropped 6 bases and J dropped 2; count of bases not matched to a gene: 10. This CDR3 has 17 residues. The germline V gene has CDR1 MDHEN and CDR2 SYDVKM. In DNA form, the CDR3 reads TGTGCCAGCAGGGGGACTAGCGTCCCTACAACCTACAATGAGCAGTTCTTC. Protein product: CASRGTSVPTTYNEQFF.

The CDR3 here is CASSSGTGGFDEQYF. The CDR3 DNA is TGTGCCAGCAGCTCCGGGACAGGGGGCTTTGACGAGCAGTACTTC. The J gene is TRBJ2-7, the V gene TRBV5-4; 12 bases are shared with TRBD1. The germline V gene has CDR1 SGHNT and CDR2 YYREEE (reference sequence). V shed 3 bases and J 5 bases; nucleotides not matched to a gene: 6. This CDR3 is built from 15 residues.

The genes are TRBV19 and TRBJ1-2; the D gene is possibly TRBD1 (5 bases). In germline, CDR1 is LNHDA, CDR2 SQIVND (reference sequence). The CDR3 runs 14 residues. Trimming removed 6 bases from V and 0 bases from J, with 11 bases in between. The CDR3 DNA is TGTGCCAGTAGCAGGGATGGGTCTAACTATGGCTACACCTTC. Translated: CASSRDGSNYGYTF.

The table lists this clone with a count of one. V and J are TRBV6-5 and TRBJ2-3, with D perhaps matching TRBD1 (5 bases). Trimming stripped 2 bases from V and 5 bases from J, with 11 bases between. Germline V gene data show CDR1 as MNHEY and CDR2 as SVGAGI. There are 14 residues in the CDR3. As DNA, the CDR3 is TGTGCCAGCAGTTACACGACAGTCCGAGATACGCAGTATTTT. Residues: CASSYTTVRDTQYF.

The chain links TRBV5-8 to TRBJ2-3, with 7 bases lining up with TRBD2. The CDR3 contains 15 residues. The germline CDR1 and CDR2 sequences are SGHTS and YDEGEE. After removal of 4 bases from V and 4 bases from J, the junction contained 9 bases not matched to a gene. CDR3 protein: CASSPASGGADTQYF. The CDR3 DNA reads TGTGCCAGCAGCCCAGCTAGCGGAGGAGCAGATACGCAGTATTTT. The full variable domain, its missing parts supplied by reference TRBV5-8 and TRBJ2-3, is EAGVTQSPTHLIKTRGQQATLRCSPISGHTSVYWYQQALGLGLQFLLWYDEGEERNRGNFPPRFSGRQFPNYSSELNVNALELEDSALYLCASSPASGGADTQYFGPGTRLTVL.

The V and J genes are TRBV7-9 and TRBJ2-4; TRBD1 matches 11 bases. J was trimmed by 8 bases and V by 5 bases; bases with no gene match: 11. The CDR3 runs to 16 residues. Per germline, CDR1 SEHNR and CDR2 FQNEAQ (reference sequence). The CDR3 protein is CASSPRTGGFRDIQYF. For the CDR3, the DNA is TGTGCCAGCAGCCCCAGGACAGGGGGCTTTAGGGACATTCAGTACTTC.

The chain recombines TRBV19 with TRBJ2-2; D might be TRBD2 (6 bases). The CDR3 runs 16 residues. The germline V gene has CDR1 LNHDA and CDR2 SQIVND (reference sequence). Trimming left V 3 bases short and J 6 bases short, with 17 bases between. This CDR3 reads CASSIVGGQFPGELFF. The CDR3 DNA follows: TGTGCCAGTAGTATTGTGGGGGGTCAGTTTCCCGGGGAGCTGTTTTTT.

The V gene is TRBV28, the J gene TRBJ2-3; 7 bases are a match to TRBD2. The CDR3 runs 14 residues. V lost 7 bases, J lost 3 bases, and 7 bases stayed unmatched. Germline V lookup: CDR1 MDHEN, CDR2 SYDVKM. The DNA of the CDR3 is TGTGCCAGCACCATTGGGGGGGGTACAGATACGCAGTATTTT. As protein: CASTIGGGTDTQYF.

The CDR3 is CASSLGLAGPYEQYF. CDR3 nucleotide sequence: TGTGCCAGCAGCTTAGGTCTAGCGGGGCCCTACGAGCAGTACTTC. V and J are TRBV7-2 and TRBJ2-7, with TRBD2 identical over 9 bases. CDR1 is SGHTA, CDR2 FQGNSA, per germline. CDR3 length equals 15 residues. The J segment lost 2 bases and the V segment lost 1 base, leaving 3 bases of the junction unmatched.

CDR3 protein: CASTHRGSGAGYTF. The CDR3 region has the DNA TGTGCCAGTACTCATAGGGGGAGCGGGGCAGGCTACACCTTC. This chain links TRBV19 with TRBJ1-2, with D perhaps TRBD1 (6 bases). The germline V gene encodes CDR1 LNHDA and CDR2 SQIVND (reference sequence). Trimming removed 7 bases from V and 8 bases from J, with 20 bases in between. The CDR3 consists of 14 residues.

The CDR3: CASSLKVAGPRDTQYF. CDR3 nucleotides: TGTGCCAGCAGCTTAAAGGTTGCGGGGCCGAGAGATACGCAGTATTTT. The genes are TRBV7-3 and TRBJ2-3; the D gene is possibly TRBD2 (6 bases). This CDR3 has 16 amino acids. Germline CDR1 is SGHTA and CDR2 is FQGTGA. V lost 1 base and J lost 5, with 16 bases in between.

V and J are TRBV7-2 and TRBJ2-2; 7 bases fit TRBD1. The CDR3 totals 15 residues. Per germline, CDR1 SGHTA and CDR2 FQGNSA. The junction had 2 bases not matched to a gene; V was cut back by 3 bases and J by 1 base. Here the CDR3 reads CASSLGQWNTGELFF. CDR3 DNA sequence: TGTGCCAGCAGCTTGGGACAGTGGAACACCGGGGAGCTGTTTTTT. Full variable domain (outside the CDR3, taken from reference TRBV7-2 and TRBJ2-2): GAGVSQSPSNKVTEKGKDVELRCDPISGHTALYWYRQSLGQGLEFLIYFQGNSAPDKSGLPSDRFSAERTGGSVSTLTIQRTQQEDSAVYLCASSLGQWNTGELFFGEGSRLTVL.

The rearrangement joins TRBV7-3 to TRBJ2-1, with a possible D match to TRBD1 (6 bases). Between the trimmed V and J ends, which lost 0 bases and 0 bases, there was a span of 6 bases. The V gene's germline CDR1 is SGHTA and CDR2 FQGTGA. The CDR3 is 15 amino acids. The CDR3 loop reads CASSLTGASYNEQFF. The CDR3, as DNA: TGTGCCAGCAGCTTAACGGGGGCCTCCTACAATGAGCAGTTCTTC.

J is TRBJ2-3 and V is TRBV27; 9 bases fit TRBD2. The trim removed 5 bases at V and 1 base at J, leaving 7 bases unmatched. CDR3 size: 16 residues. Germline V gene sequence: CDR1 MNHEY, CDR2 SMNVEV (reference sequence). The CDR3 DNA reads TGTGCCAGCAGTCCCCTAGCGGGATTGGGCACAGATACGCAGTATTTT. Its protein product is CASSPLAGLGTDTQYF.

This chain uses TRBV19 with TRBJ2-7; D might be TRBD2 (6 bases). The CDR3 totals 14 residues. V was shortened by 1 base and J by 7 bases, with 14 bases between the two germline ends. CDR1 and CDR2 (germline): LNHDA, SQIVND (reference sequence). In DNA, the CDR3 is TGTGCCAGTAGTATAGTGGGGGGTGCCGGAGAGCAGTACTTC. Its protein is CASSIVGGAGEQYF.

The chain is built from TRBV7-2 and TRBJ2-1; TRBD2 aligns across 12 bases. Germline V gene lookup returns CDR1 SGHTA and CDR2 FQGNSA. The CDR3 is 15 amino acids. After removal of 5 bases from V and 8 bases from J, the junction contained 7 bases not matched to a gene. This CDR3 reads CASSLTSGRIHEQFF. In DNA, the CDR3 is TGTGCCAGCAGCCTTACTAGCGGGAGGATACATGAGCAGTTCTTC.

Here the CDR3 DNA reads TGTGCCAGCAGCCAAGATACTCCCTCTCTAGCGTCGAGCACAGATACGCAGTATTTT. It is translated as CASSQDTPSLASSTDTQYF. V and J are TRBV14 and TRBJ2-3, with D perhaps TRBD2 (6 bases). The CDR3 loop spans 19 amino acids. Between the trimmed V and J ends, which lost 0 bases and 0 bases, there was a span of 19 bases. Germline CDR1 SGHDN, CDR2 FVKESK.

The chain links TRBV9 to TRBJ2-5, with 9 bases identical to TRBD1. V shed 0 bases, J shed 5 bases, and the junction held 11 bases outside the gene matches. Germline V gene lookup returns CDR1 SGDLS and CDR2 YYNGEE. The CDR3 sequence is 17 residues long. The DNA for the CDR3 is TGTGCCAGCAGCGTAGAGCCCCCGGACAGGGGAGATGAGACCCAGTACTTC. Translated, it gives CASSVEPPDRGDETQYF.